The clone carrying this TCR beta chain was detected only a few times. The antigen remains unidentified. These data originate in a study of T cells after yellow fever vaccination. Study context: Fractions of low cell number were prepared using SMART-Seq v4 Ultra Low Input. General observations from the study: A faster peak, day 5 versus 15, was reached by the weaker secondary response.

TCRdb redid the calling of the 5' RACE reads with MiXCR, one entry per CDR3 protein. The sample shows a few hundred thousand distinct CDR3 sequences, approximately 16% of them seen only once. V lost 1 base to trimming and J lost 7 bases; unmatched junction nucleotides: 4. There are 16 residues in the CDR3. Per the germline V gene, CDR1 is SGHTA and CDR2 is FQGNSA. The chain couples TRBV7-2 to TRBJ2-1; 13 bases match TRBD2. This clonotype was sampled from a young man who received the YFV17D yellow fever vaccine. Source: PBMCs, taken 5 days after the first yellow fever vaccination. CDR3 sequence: CASSLGLAGGQNEQFF. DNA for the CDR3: TGTGCCAGCAGCTTAGGACTAGCGGGGGGCCAGAATGAGCAGTTCTTC.